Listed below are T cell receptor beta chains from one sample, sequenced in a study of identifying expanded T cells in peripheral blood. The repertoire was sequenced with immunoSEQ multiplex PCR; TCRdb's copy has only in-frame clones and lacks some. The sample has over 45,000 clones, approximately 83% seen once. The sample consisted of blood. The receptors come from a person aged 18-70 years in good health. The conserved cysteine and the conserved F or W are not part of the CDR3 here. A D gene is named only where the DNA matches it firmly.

cdr3_aa: AWSISARAQETQY
j_call: TRBJ2-5
v_call: TRBV30
d_call: NA

cdr3_aa: SVDLRTGGGYGYT
j_call: TRBJ1-2
v_call: TRBV29-1
d_call: TRBD1

cdr3_aa: ASIDGGQGNTEAF
j_call: TRBJ1-1
v_call: TRBV19
d_call: TRBD1

cdr3_aa: AIRPLGGGLEGYT
j_call: TRBJ1-2
v_call: TRBV10-3
d_call: NA

cdr3_aa: ASTQGVGETQY
j_call: TRBJ2-5
v_call: TRBV5-1
d_call: TRBD1

cdr3_aa: ASSLRLAGETQY
j_call: TRBJ2-5
v_call: TRBV7-6
d_call: TRBD2

cdr3_aa: AWSVSVQGSYT
j_call: TRBJ1-2
v_call: TRBV30
d_call: NA

cdr3_aa: ASTDYRDRGGGNTIY
j_call: TRBJ1-3
v_call: TRBV5-5
d_call: TRBD1

cdr3_aa: ASSNKGLPSYGYT
j_call: TRBJ1-2
v_call: TRBV19
d_call: NA

cdr3_aa: ASSQGGNRGRPGGKNIQY
j_call: TRBJ2-4
v_call: TRBV14
d_call: TRBD1

cdr3_aa: ASSATSAQETQY
j_call: TRBJ2-5
v_call: TRBV7-9
d_call: TRBD2

cdr3_aa: ASSPTDYEQY
j_call: TRBJ2-7
v_call: TRBV6-5
d_call: NA

cdr3_aa: ASSLAAGTGELF
j_call: TRBJ2-2
v_call: TRBV7-2
d_call: NA

cdr3_aa: ASSLGLIGLAEAH
j_call: TRBJ2-5
v_call: TRBV7-2
d_call: TRBD2

cdr3_aa: ASSEGDSPRAF
j_call: TRBJ2-1
v_call: TRBV2
d_call: TRBD1

cdr3_aa: ATSRASASRLQETQY
j_call: TRBJ2-5
v_call: TRBV15
d_call: NA

cdr3_aa: ASSQWGQPQH
j_call: TRBJ1-5
v_call: TRBV7-6
d_call: NA

cdr3_aa: ASSPGTEYSPLH
j_call: TRBJ1-6
v_call: TRBV7-8
d_call: TRBD1

cdr3_aa: ASSYGANVLT
j_call: TRBJ2-6
v_call: TRBV6-5
d_call: NA

cdr3_aa: ASSESRGAYTGELF
j_call: TRBJ2-2
v_call: TRBV10-1
d_call: NA

cdr3_aa: ASSQDPSGSGTDTQY
j_call: TRBJ2-3
v_call: TRBV4-2
d_call: TRBD2

cdr3_aa: ASSVAAGELNEQF
j_call: TRBJ2-1
v_call: TRBV9
d_call: TRBD2

cdr3_aa: ASSLILAGRYNEQF
j_call: TRBJ2-1
v_call: TRBV5-1
d_call: TRBD2

cdr3_aa: ASSPGRDHTQY
j_call: TRBJ2-3
v_call: TRBV5-1
d_call: TRBD2

cdr3_aa: ASSVGEWSTEAF
j_call: TRBJ1-1
v_call: TRBV9
d_call: NA

cdr3_aa: ASSLSGIGELF
j_call: TRBJ2-2
v_call: TRBV7-2
d_call: TRBD2

cdr3_aa: ASSLGQGGTYGYT
j_call: TRBJ1-2
v_call: TRBV5-1
d_call: TRBD1

cdr3_aa: ASSQDLEGGLLNNEQF
j_call: TRBJ2-1
v_call: TRBV4-3
d_call: NA

cdr3_aa: ASSYRQPQH
j_call: TRBJ1-5
v_call: TRBV6-4
d_call: NA

cdr3_aa: ASSSLNEQF
j_call: TRBJ2-1
v_call: TRBV7-2
d_call: NA

cdr3_aa: ASSGTFGLEAF
j_call: TRBJ1-1
v_call: TRBV19
d_call: NA

cdr3_aa: ASSDSRGTTQY
j_call: TRBJ2-3
v_call: TRBV6-4
d_call: NA

cdr3_aa: ASMLWEGRGYT
j_call: TRBJ1-2
v_call: TRBV6-1
d_call: NA

cdr3_aa: ASSAREPMNTEAF
j_call: TRBJ1-1
v_call: TRBV21-1
d_call: NA

cdr3_aa: ASSMGQGAAKNIQY
j_call: TRBJ2-4
v_call: TRBV7-2
d_call: TRBD1

cdr3_aa: ASLLAGWETQY
j_call: TRBJ2-5
v_call: TRBV6-1
d_call: TRBD2

cdr3_aa: ASSPLGGGQGGVYT
j_call: TRBJ1-2
v_call: TRBV11-2
d_call: TRBD1

cdr3_aa: ASSAGTGITGELF
j_call: TRBJ2-2
v_call: TRBV2
d_call: TRBD1

cdr3_aa: ATSRDLDPGELF
j_call: TRBJ2-2
v_call: TRBV15
d_call: NA

cdr3_aa: ASSVDRGLLSYNEQF
j_call: TRBJ2-1
v_call: TRBV7-2
d_call: TRBD1

cdr3_aa: ASSLAVGYT
j_call: TRBJ1-2
v_call: TRBV11-2
d_call: NA